This T cell receptor (beta chain) emerged from a study of cytomegalovirus exposure and HLA in healthy donors. The study, taken as a whole, reports: In a later analysis, a missense DCLRE1C variant was linked to TCR beta V- and J-gene trimming.

Deletions cut 4 bases from V and 5 bases from J, with 8 bases between. There are 12 residues in the CDR3. Per germline, CDR1 MDHEN and CDR2 SYDVKM. Comments on this clone: No antigen is known for it.

Researchers ran the PCR with 60 Vbeta and 13 Jbeta primers. Per the study methods: Later, an analysis found 65 million to 85 million unique TCR beta chains, and some 10 million of these were shared. Assay: immunoSEQ multiplex PCR; the TCRdb copy retains only in-frame clones and omits some. The V and J calls and clone size are taken from that table; D and trimming were inferred from the DNA. The sample shows about 160,000 clones, about 81% of them seen only once. Sequenced input: PBMCs. The clonotype originates from a girl aged 2 to 10 in good health and CMV-seropositive. The chain combines TRBV28 with TRBJ2-5; D is undetermined. CDR3: CASSSRSETQYF. The CDR3 DNA reads as TGTGCCAGCAGTTCGAGGTCGGAGACCCAGTACTTC.